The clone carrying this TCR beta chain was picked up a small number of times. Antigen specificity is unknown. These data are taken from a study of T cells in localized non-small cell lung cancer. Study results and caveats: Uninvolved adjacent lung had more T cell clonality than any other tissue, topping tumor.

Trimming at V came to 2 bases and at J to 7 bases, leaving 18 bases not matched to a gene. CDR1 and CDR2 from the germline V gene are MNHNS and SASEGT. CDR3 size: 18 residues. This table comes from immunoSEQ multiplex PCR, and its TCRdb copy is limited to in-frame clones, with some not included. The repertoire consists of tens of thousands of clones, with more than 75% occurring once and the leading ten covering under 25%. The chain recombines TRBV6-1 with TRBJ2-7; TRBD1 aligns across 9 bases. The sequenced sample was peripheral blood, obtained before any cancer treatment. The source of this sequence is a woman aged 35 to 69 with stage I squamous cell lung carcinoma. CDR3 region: CASSEWFVRDRDSREQYF. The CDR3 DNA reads TGTGCCAGCAGTGAATGGTTCGTCCGGGACAGGGATTCGAGGGAGCAGTACTTC.